This record looks at one T cell receptor beta chain sequence and its context. Its target antigen remains unknown. It has no much larger one-base neighbor in the sample; base qualities were not kept. This sample stems from a study of blood T cells in healthy people across ages (dated by TCRdb to the mid-2010s). About the full investigation: In model experiments, roughly one uniquely barcoded TCR beta cDNA molecule per two T cells was captured by template switching. Age-related changes in TCR beta repertoire diversity were measured in the study by deep sequencing normalized with unique cDNA molecular identifiers. To avoid experimental bias, donors of different ages were randomly spread across the sequencing lanes. The donors were divided into four age groups: young (average around 15 years), middle-aged (under 40), aged (roughly 60) and long-lived (roughly 88). Using the same blood draw, the study looked at two additional independent replicas of 1 million unique cDNA reads for two donors, one aged 18 to 30 and the other aged 80 or older. Points the paper makes about the study in general: Bulk unsorted PBMC profiling prevented conclusive comparison of naive and antigen-experienced compartments. Estimates of total diversity from one million sequenced T cells were regarded as lower bounds and underestimates. Compared with the aged group, the long-lived group had more naive CD4+ T cells, fewer expanded clones and increased TCR diversity, suggesting age selection. Observed TCR beta diversity per million T cells fell roughly linearly with age, and a significant reduction was already apparent by age about 36. Because donor CMV infection status was unknown, age-related changes in expanded clonotypes were potentially confounded. Observed TCR beta diversity correlated strongly with the percentage of naive T cells measured by flow cytometry.

Systemically healthy Caucasian individuals from Russia, roughly 40 in total and aged roughly 6 to 100 years, were included as donors. Roughly 9.5 milliliters of peripheral blood were drawn from each donor into EDTA-treated Vacutainer tubes. Ficoll-Paque density-gradient centrifugation was used to isolate PBMCs, with at least 6.5 million per sample. Trizol reagent was used to extract total RNA from the PBMCs, yielding at least 6 micrograms per sample. The percentages of naive CD45RAhigh/CD27high T cells were determined by flow cytometry on a PBMC aliquot from every donor. Library method: 5' RACE. Sequenced using an Illumina HiSeq 2500. A second PCR of about 7 to 12 cycles was performed with a sample-barcoded 5' primer and a J-beta primer mix. Each TCR beta cDNA molecule received a unique molecular identifier from a template-switch 5' adaptor carrying 12 random nucleotides. Each sample yielded at least 2.5 million CDR3-containing paired-end reads. All of the RNA was converted into first-strand cDNA using the Mint cDNA synthesis kit, with a TRBC-specific oligonucleotide serving as the primer. Following uracil-DNA glycosylase treatment, all cDNA underwent a first 18-cycle PCR with the universal primers M1SS and BC2_uni_R. Per the source publication's procedure: Each sample was normalized by randomly selecting 1 million high-quality reads, each carrying a distinct molecular identifier. Reads with shared molecular identifiers were discarded instead of being binned into consensus sequences. CDR3 identification, clonotype clustering and error correction used MiTCR with a Q25 quality threshold and the strictest error-elimination algorithm. Lower-bound total TCR beta diversity was estimated with a nonparametric unseen species model using Euler transformation. TCRdb reran the public reads through fastp at Q25 and MiXCR, keeping productive beta chains. Every entry covers one CDR3 protein and lists the most common genes and DNA from its rows. TCRdb, rather than the study authors, made the V and J calls. The sample records about 900,000 distinct CDR3 sequences, 62% of which are singletons. The ten largest clones capture 25% to 35% of the sample.

The CDR1 and CDR2 encoded by the germline V gene (reference sequence) are DFQATT and SNEGSKA. There are 14 amino acids in the CDR3, from cysteine to phenylalanine inclusive. Only the CDR3 part of the read is kept: 42 bases, read in frame from the first base. V trim: 7 bases; J trim: 4 bases; unmatched bases: 12. The sequence was obtained from a man aged 25 to 40 in good health. The sequence joins TRBV20-1 to TRBJ2-7; 8 middle bases align to TRBD1. Sequences were obtained from blood. The DNA sequence reads TGCAGTGGTCGACTCCCAGGGGGCAGGTACGAGCAGTACTTC. This is translated as CSGRLPGGRYEQYF.